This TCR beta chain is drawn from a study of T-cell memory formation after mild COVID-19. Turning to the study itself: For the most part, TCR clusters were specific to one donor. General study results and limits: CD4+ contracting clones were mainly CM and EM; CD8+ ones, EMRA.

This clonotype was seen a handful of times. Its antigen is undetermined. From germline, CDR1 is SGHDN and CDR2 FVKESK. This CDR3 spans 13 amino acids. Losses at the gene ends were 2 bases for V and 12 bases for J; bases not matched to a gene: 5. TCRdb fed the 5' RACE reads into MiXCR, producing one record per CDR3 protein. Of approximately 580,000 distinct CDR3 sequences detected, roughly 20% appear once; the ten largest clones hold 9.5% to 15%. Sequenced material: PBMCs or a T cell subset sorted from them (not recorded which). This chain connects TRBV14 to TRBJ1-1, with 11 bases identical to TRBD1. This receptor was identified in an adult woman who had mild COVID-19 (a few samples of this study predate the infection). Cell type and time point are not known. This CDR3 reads CASSQRDRGLSFF. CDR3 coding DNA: TGTGCCAGCAGCCAAAGGGACAGGGGGTTATCTTTCTTT.